A single sample gave rise to the 28 T cell receptor beta chains below, sequenced in a study of blood T cell repertoires in COVID-19. Produced via immunoSEQ multiplex PCR; TCRdb's table is partial and in-frame only. The sample comprises about 75,000 clones, 88% of which are singletons, and approximately 20% rests with the top ten. Sequenced: peripheral blood. The receptors shown here come from a human donor in a cohort sampled during active COVID-19.

This clone was picked up a small number of times. The chain combines TRBV7-2 with TRBJ2-7; D uncertain. The germline V gene has CDR1 SGHTA and CDR2 FQGNSA. V shed 4 bases and J shed 2 bases, with 12 bases lying between them. The CDR3 totals 14 residues. The DNA for the CDR3 is TGTGCCAGCAGCTCCCAGAGTAGCACCTACGAGCAGTACTTC. Protein: CASSSQSSTYEQYF. The full variable domain, in which reference TRBV7-2 and TRBJ2-7 provide the parts outside the CDR3, is GAGVSQSPSNKVTEKGKDVELRCDPISGHTALYWYRQSLGQGLEFLIYFQGNSAPDKSGLPSDRFSAERTGGSVSTLTIQRTQQEDSAVYLCASSSQSSTYEQYFGPGTRLTVT.

The chain carries TRBV27 and TRBJ2-7; 12 bases agree with TRBD2. CDR3 size: 14 residues. CDR1 is MNHEY and CDR2 is SMNVEV in the germline V gene (reference sequence). J lost 3 bases, V lost 6 bases, and 3 bases had no gene match. The CDR3 nucleotides read TGTGCCAGCAGCCGGACTAGCGGGGTCTACGAGCAGTACTTC. Protein product: CASSRTSGVYEQYF.

The J gene is TRBJ2-1, the V gene TRBV7-6; TRBD2 agrees at 10 bases. V dropped 0 bases and J dropped 10; count of bases not matched to a gene: 6. The CDR3 length is 15 residues. Germline V gene sequence: CDR1 SGHVS, CDR2 FNYEAQ. Written as DNA, the CDR3 is TGTGCCAGCAGCTTAGCAGAGGGTAGCGGGAGGGAGCAGTTCTTC. It is translated as CASSLAEGSGREQFF.

The gene calls are TRBV7-2 and TRBJ2-3; D uncertain. Trimming took 1 base from V and 3 from J, leaving 8 bases between them. The CDR3 runs 14 residues. Germline loops: CDR1 SGHTA, CDR2 FQGNSA. This chain's CDR3 is CASSLVSDTDTQYF. DNA of the CDR3: TGTGCCAGCAGCTTAGTTTCAGATACAGATACGCAGTATTTT.

The chain links TRBV10-1 to TRBJ2-5, with D maybe TRBD2 (6 bases). Germline-derived CDR1 and CDR2 are WNHNN and SYGVQD (reference sequence). Deletions cut 3 bases from V and 2 bases from J, with 10 bases between. The CDR3 has 14 amino acids. DNA for the CDR3: TGCGCCAGCAGTGATAGCGGAGCTCAAGAGACCCAGTACTTC. It specifies CASSDSGAQETQYF.

The rearrangement links TRBV7-2 to TRBJ1-5; TRBD1 might be the D (6 bases). The length of the CDR3 is 13 residues. CDR1 and CDR2 (germline): SGHTA, FQGNSA. V lost 3 bases to trimming and J lost 9 bases, with 12 bases between them. The CDR3, as DNA: TGTGCCAGCAGCTTCAGGGGTTGGGGGCCCCAGCATTTT. Translation gives CASSFRGWGPQHF.

This clone was seen only a few times. J is TRBJ2-1 and V is TRBV6-5, with 7 positions matching TRBD2. Germline CDR1 and CDR2: MNHEY and SVGAGI. V lost 8 bases to trimming and J lost 6 bases; unmatched junction nucleotides: 7. This CDR3 has 13 residues. CDR3 sequence (DNA): TGTGCCAGCCGGGGCGGGAGAATCAATGAGCAGTTCTTC. Encoded protein: CASRGGRINEQFF.

This chain joins TRBV6-2 or TRBV6-3 and TRBJ1-1, with unresolved D. CDR1 and CDR2 from the germline V gene are MNHEY and SVGEGT. The CDR3 is 17 amino acids. V dropped 2 bases and J dropped 0 bases, with 16 bases sitting between them. The CDR3 bases are TGTGCCAGCAGTTACCCTACCCGGGAACAGTTGAACACTGAAGCTTTCTTT. It translates to CASSYPTREQLNTEAFF.

CDR3 sequence: CASSFRTSGGPRETQYF. As DNA, the CDR3 is TGTGCCAGCAGCTTTAGGACTAGCGGGGGTCCTCGGGAGACCCAGTACTTC. The V and J genes are TRBV11-2 and TRBJ2-5; the match to TRBD2 covers 13 bases. V shed 3 bases and J 5 bases; nucleotides not matched to a gene: 9. CDR1 is SGHAT, CDR2 FQNNGV, per germline. This CDR3 contains 17 residues.

The J gene is TRBJ2-3, the V gene TRBV19, with TRBD1 matching over 8 bases. This CDR3 has 15 amino acids. The V gene's germline CDR1 is LNHDA and CDR2 SQIVND (reference sequence). The trim removed 9 bases at V and 3 bases at J, leaving 11 bases unmatched. The CDR3 loop reads CASRDRTGNTDTQYF. The CDR3 DNA reads as TGTGCCAGCCGAGACCGGACAGGGAATACAGATACGCAGTATTTT.

The V call is TRBV5-4, the J call TRBJ2-3, with 9 nucleotides matching TRBD1. The CDR3 loop spans 16 amino acids. Germline loops: CDR1 SGHNT, CDR2 YYREEE (reference sequence). The ends lost 4 bases at V and 6 bases at J; junction bases unmatched: 12. As DNA, the CDR3 is TGTGCCAGCAGCCGCCGGACAGGGGCTCAGGCGGATACGCAGTATTTT. This translates into CASSRRTGAQADTQYF.

This sequence joins TRBV6-5 and TRBJ1-4; TRBD1 matches 7 bases. The germline V gene has CDR1 MNHEY and CDR2 SVGAGI. V lost 0 bases to trimming and J lost 8 bases; unmatched junction nucleotides: 9. The CDR3 is 16 residues long. This CDR3 reads CASSYSWERGREKLFF. The CDR3 nucleotides are TGTGCCAGCAGTTACTCGTGGGAAAGGGGGCGAGAAAAACTGTTTTTT.

This rearrangement joins TRBV6-6 to TRBJ2-5, with unresolved D. This CDR3 contains 14 residues. V was cut by 7 bases and J by 1 base, with 13 bases left in between. Germline-derived CDR1 and CDR2 are MNHNY and SVGAGI (reference sequence). The CDR3 DNA sequence: TGTGCCAGCAACCTGAACAGAGCCCAAGAGACCCAGTACTTC. Translating gives CASNLNRAQETQYF.

The V call is TRBV2, the J call TRBJ2-5; 8 bases are shared with TRBD2. Trimming removed 5 bases from V and 4 bases from J; junction bases left unmatched: 6. Germline CDR1 and CDR2: SNHLY and FYNNEI. The CDR3 runs 14 residues. The CDR3, as DNA: TGTGCCAGCAGTTTCGGGGGGGGTTCAGAGACCCAGTACTTC. Its translation: CASSFGGGSETQYF.

The J gene is TRBJ1-1, the V gene TRBV7-2; D ambiguous. The V and J ends lost 2 bases and 8 bases respectively, with 6 bases between them. CDR1 SGHTA and CDR2 FQGNSA come from the germline V gene. There are 11 residues in the CDR3. In DNA form, the CDR3 reads TGTGCCAGCAGCTTAATCAGGGAAGCTTTCTTT. Translating it yields CASSLIREAFF.

This chain joins TRBV5-8 and TRBJ2-7; TRBD1 is a possible D gene (6 bases). Germline CDR1 SGHTS, CDR2 YDEGEE. V was pared by 1 base and J by 2 bases, with 13 bases between. The CDR3 is made up of 15 amino acids. CDR3 in amino acids: CASSLPGHRTYEQYF. CDR3 coding DNA: TGTGCCAGCAGCTTGCCGGGACACAGAACCTACGAGCAGTACTTC.

This clone was picked up one time. This chain connects TRBV4-3 to TRBJ2-7; the match to TRBD2 covers 8 bases. With V trimmed by 0 bases and J by 7 bases, 14 bases remained unmatched. The CDR3 spans 17 residues. CDR1 is LGHNA and CDR2 is YSLEER in the germline V gene. The CDR3 coding sequence is TGCGCCAGCAGCCAAGAGGTTGGTAGCGGGGCCGGTCTTGAGCAGTACTTC. Its translation: CASSQEVGSGAGLEQYF.

This clone showed up just once. The V and J genes are TRBV9 and TRBJ2-3, with TRBD2 matching 8 bases. The germline gives CDR1 SGDLS, CDR2 YYNGEE. Trimming cost V 3 bases and J 0 bases; bases outside gene matches: 9. The CDR3 contains 17 residues. This CDR3 reads CASSARGAGASTDTQYF. The CDR3 DNA reads TGTGCCAGCAGCGCCCGTGGAGCGGGGGCTAGCACAGATACGCAGTATTTT.

This chain joins TRBV5-1 and TRBJ2-7, with 8 nucleotides matching TRBD1. Germline CDR1 SGHRS, CDR2 YFSETQ. V lost 0 bases and J lost 5; bases outside the gene matches: 10. The CDR3 runs to 16 residues. The CDR3 DNA reads as TGCGCCAGCAGCTTGGATCTTTGGACAGGGAATCACGAGCAGTACTTC. It yields the protein CASSLDLWTGNHEQYF.

The CDR3 here is CASSQQYLTDTQYF. The CDR3 nucleotides read TGCGCCAGCAGCCAACAGTACCTGACAGATACGCAGTATTTT. The V and J genes are TRBV4-1 and TRBJ2-3; no definite D call. V dropped 2 bases and J dropped 3 bases, with 9 bases sitting between them. The CDR3 is made up of 14 amino acids. Germline values: CDR1 MGHRA, CDR2 YSYEKL.

The chain joins TRBV2 to TRBJ2-7; 7 nucleotides agree with TRBD1. This CDR3 comprises 14 residues. Germline-derived CDR1 and CDR2 are SNHLY and FYNNEI. J lost 4 bases, V lost 4 bases, and 7 bases had no gene match. CDR3 coding DNA: TGTGCCAGCAGTGCCCTGACAGGGTGGTACGAGCAGTACTTC. Encoded protein: CASSALTGWYEQYF.

This rearrangement joins TRBV4-1 to TRBJ1-5; 8 positions match TRBD1. Looked up from germline, CDR1 is MGHRA and CDR2 is YSYEKL. V trimming: 0 bases; J trimming: 7 bases; junction bases outside the gene matches: 14. This CDR3 comprises 18 residues. CDR3 protein: CASSQDWRTGNWGQPQHF. The CDR3 region has the DNA TGCGCCAGCAGCCAAGATTGGAGGACAGGGAATTGGGGACAGCCCCAGCATTTT.

With respect to this clone: A junction boundary mismatches the germline segment, possibly from a read error. V and J are TRBV27 and TRBJ1-2, with D tentatively TRBD1 (6 bases). CDR3 length: 13 residues. Germline assignment: CDR1 MNHEY and CDR2 SMNVEV (reference sequence). The CDR3 loop reads CASSSQTGSGHTF. In nucleotides, the CDR3 is TGTGCCAGCAGTTCCCAAACAGGGAGTGGCCACACCTTC.

This clone has more than one count but fewer than ten. The chain carries TRBV5-1 and TRBJ2-7; D might be TRBD2 (5 bases). Germline V lookup: CDR1 SGHRS, CDR2 YFSETQ. Trimming pared 0 bases from V and 4 bases from J, leaving 14 bases between. The CDR3 is 15 residues long. In nucleotides, the CDR3 is TGCGCCAGCAGCTTGGCCTTAGCGTCTGGTTACGAGCAGTACTTC. Translated: CASSLALASGYEQYF.

This chain links TRBV19 with TRBJ1-5; 10 nucleotides align to TRBD1. This CDR3 is 18 amino acids long. Germline CDR1 is LNHDA and CDR2 is SQIVND (reference sequence). V was clipped by 5 bases and J by 6 bases; unmatched bases: 16. The CDR3 spells CASSSLLRDRGLRQPQHF. The CDR3 DNA reads TGTGCCAGTAGTTCCTTACTCCGGGACAGGGGACTTCGTCAGCCCCAGCATTTT.

J is TRBJ1-1 and V is TRBV20-1; D remains ambiguous. The ends were cut back, 3 bases at V and 7 bases at J, with 12 bases in the middle. This CDR3 region has 12 residues. CDR1 DFQATT and CDR2 SNEGSKA come from the germline V gene (reference sequence). DNA of the CDR3: TGCAGTGCTAGTGCGGGGTCGATTGAAGCTTTCTTT. It is translated as CSASAGSIEAFF.

The V and J genes are TRBV19 and TRBJ1-5; unclear D gene. This CDR3 is 13 amino acids long. Germline CDR1 and CDR2: LNHDA and SQIVND (reference sequence). V lost 10 bases, J lost 0 bases, and 10 bases lay in between. CDR3 nucleotide sequence: TGTGCCACGCGTATGTATAGCAATCAGCCCCAGCATTTT. It translates to CATRMYSNQPQHF.

The rearrangement links TRBV19 to TRBJ1-2, with 9 bases matching TRBD1. This CDR3 has 14 amino acids. Losses at the gene ends were 5 bases for V and 4 bases for J; bases not matched to a gene: 5. Per the germline V gene, CDR1 is LNHDA and CDR2 is SQIVND (reference sequence). CDR3: CASSETTGGYGYTF. CDR3 in DNA: TGTGCCAGTAGTGAGACGACAGGGGGCTATGGCTACACCTTC.